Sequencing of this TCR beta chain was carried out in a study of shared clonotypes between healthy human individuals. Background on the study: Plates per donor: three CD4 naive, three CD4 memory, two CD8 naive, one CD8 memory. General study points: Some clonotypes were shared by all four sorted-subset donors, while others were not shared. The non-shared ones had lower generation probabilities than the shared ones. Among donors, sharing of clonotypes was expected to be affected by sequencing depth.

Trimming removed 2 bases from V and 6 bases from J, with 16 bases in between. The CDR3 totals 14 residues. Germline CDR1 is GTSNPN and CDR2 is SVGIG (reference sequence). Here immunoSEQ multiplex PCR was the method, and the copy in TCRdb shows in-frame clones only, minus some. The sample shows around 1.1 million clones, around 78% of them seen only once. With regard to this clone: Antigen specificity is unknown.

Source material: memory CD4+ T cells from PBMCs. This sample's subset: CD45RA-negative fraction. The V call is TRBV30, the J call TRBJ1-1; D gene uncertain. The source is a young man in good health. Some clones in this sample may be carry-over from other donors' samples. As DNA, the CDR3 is TGTGCCTGGAGTACACCATCAAATCTGCCTGAAGCTTTCTTT. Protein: CAWSTPSNLPEAFF.